Listed below are T cell receptor beta chains from one sample, sequenced in a study of T cell repertoires in cytomegalovirus infection. TCRdb re-analysed the reads in MiXCR, keeping a single row per CDR3 protein. The sample contains hundreds of thousands of distinct CDR3 sequences, about 24% of which appear only once. The sample was CD8+ T cells from PBMCs. These receptors came from a human donor in good health (CMV status not recorded). Some clones in this sample may be carry-over from other donors' samples. The CDR3 runs from the conserved cysteine through the conserved F or W. Each record gives: J gene, V gene, CDR3 protein.

j_call: TRBJ2-1; v_call: TRBV7-2; cdr3_aa: CASSLGWDFSYNEQFF
j_call: TRBJ2-7; v_call: TRBV28; cdr3_aa: CASSPARTSGVPYTYEQYF
j_call: TRBJ1-4; v_call: TRBV4-1; cdr3_aa: CASSPISLREEKLFF
j_call: TRBJ2-6; v_call: TRBV19; cdr3_aa: CASSGQGSTNVLTF
j_call: TRBJ2-5; v_call: TRBV7-2; cdr3_aa: CASGGSSGHLEWTQYF
j_call: TRBJ2-7; v_call: TRBV7-9; cdr3_aa: CASSGGDSSYEQYF
j_call: TRBJ2-7; v_call: TRBV7-2; cdr3_aa: CASSLGQGRQYF
j_call: TRBJ2-2; v_call: TRBV7-9; cdr3_aa: CAPSELFF
j_call: TRBJ2-3; v_call: TRBV14; cdr3_aa: CASSPLGGGSTDTQYF
j_call: TRBJ1-5; v_call: TRBV7-9; cdr3_aa: CASSQLTGKDQPQHF
j_call: TRBJ1-1; v_call: TRBV6-5; cdr3_aa: CASSYSNSNTEAFF
j_call: TRBJ1-1; v_call: TRBV11-2; cdr3_aa: CASSLEWSGPNTEAFF
j_call: TRBJ1-1; v_call: TRBV2; cdr3_aa: CASSGRVFEAFF
j_call: TRBJ2-2; v_call: TRBV7-9; cdr3_aa: CASSPTGVSYTGELFF
j_call: TRBJ1-1; v_call: TRBV6-8; cdr3_aa: CAGRYSVRENTEAFF
j_call: TRBJ2-1; v_call: TRBV28; cdr3_aa: CASSLRRGYAEQFF
j_call: TRBJ1-1; v_call: TRBV6-2/TRBV6-3; cdr3_aa: CASSYPTVQLNTEAFF
j_call: TRBJ1-2; v_call: TRBV6-2/TRBV6-3; cdr3_aa: CASSYGTQWEDYGYTF
j_call: TRBJ2-3; v_call: TRBV6-2/TRBV6-3; cdr3_aa: CASSYDPKLGTDTQYF
j_call: TRBJ2-2; v_call: TRBV7-8; cdr3_aa: CASSLPGLASAGELFF
j_call: TRBJ2-1; v_call: TRBV10-1; cdr3_aa: CASSDKIIVLRGPPGNEQFF
j_call: TRBJ2-3; v_call: TRBV9; cdr3_aa: CASDPRAETDTQYF
j_call: TRBJ1-2; v_call: TRBV20-1; cdr3_aa: CSALEVLGVGYGYTF
j_call: TRBJ2-2; v_call: TRBV24-1; cdr3_aa: CATSDNRDSDTGELFF
j_call: TRBJ1-2; v_call: TRBV7-6; cdr3_aa: CASSRAVDGYTF
j_call: TRBJ2-1; v_call: TRBV7-9; cdr3_aa: CASSPQTGYEQFF
j_call: TRBJ2-6; v_call: TRBV29-1; cdr3_aa: CSVEDLGQTSGANVLTF
j_call: TRBJ1-5; v_call: TRBV7-9; cdr3_aa: CASSWDRGGSGQPQHF
j_call: TRBJ1-5; v_call: TRBV2; cdr3_aa: CASSDGYGEPQHF
j_call: TRBJ2-1; v_call: TRBV7-8; cdr3_aa: CASSLGASGGAYNEQFF
j_call: TRBJ2-1; v_call: TRBV2; cdr3_aa: CASPQGSYNEQFF
j_call: TRBJ1-1; v_call: TRBV12-3/TRBV12-4; cdr3_aa: CASSLLGGAHTEAFF
j_call: TRBJ1-6; v_call: TRBV6-1; cdr3_aa: CASTPGQSSYNSPLHF
j_call: TRBJ2-7; v_call: TRBV5-1; cdr3_aa: CASRPTGGYEQYF